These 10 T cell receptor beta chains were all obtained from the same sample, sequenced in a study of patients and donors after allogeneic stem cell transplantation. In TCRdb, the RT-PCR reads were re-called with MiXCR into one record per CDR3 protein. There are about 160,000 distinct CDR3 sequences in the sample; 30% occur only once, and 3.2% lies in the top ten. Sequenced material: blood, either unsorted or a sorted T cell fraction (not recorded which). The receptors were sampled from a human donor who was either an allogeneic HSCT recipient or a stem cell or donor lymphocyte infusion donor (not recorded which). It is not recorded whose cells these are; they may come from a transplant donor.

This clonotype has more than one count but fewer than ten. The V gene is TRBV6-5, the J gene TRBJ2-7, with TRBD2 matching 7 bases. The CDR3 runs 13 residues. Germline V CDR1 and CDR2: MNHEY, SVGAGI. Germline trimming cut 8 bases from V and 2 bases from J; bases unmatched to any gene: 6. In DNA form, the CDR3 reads TGTGCCAGCCGGCTAGCGGTAACCTACGAGCAGTACTTC. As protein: CASRLAVTYEQYF.

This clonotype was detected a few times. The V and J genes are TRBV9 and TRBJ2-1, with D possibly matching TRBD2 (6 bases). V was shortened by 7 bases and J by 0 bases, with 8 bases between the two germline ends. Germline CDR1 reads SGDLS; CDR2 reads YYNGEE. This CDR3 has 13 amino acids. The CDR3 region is CASSGSSYNEQFF. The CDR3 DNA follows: TGTGCCAGCTCCGGGAGCTCCTACAATGAGCAGTTCTTC.

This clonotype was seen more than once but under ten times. In DNA form, the CDR3 reads TGTGCCAGCAGCTTATCTGGGTCACCGAAGCCCCAGCATTTT. Its translation is CASSLSGSPKPQHF. J is TRBJ1-5 and V is TRBV7-2; D not certain. CDR1 SGHTA and CDR2 FQGNSA come from the germline V gene. V lost 2 bases and J lost 8, with 13 bases in between. The CDR3 has 14 amino acids.

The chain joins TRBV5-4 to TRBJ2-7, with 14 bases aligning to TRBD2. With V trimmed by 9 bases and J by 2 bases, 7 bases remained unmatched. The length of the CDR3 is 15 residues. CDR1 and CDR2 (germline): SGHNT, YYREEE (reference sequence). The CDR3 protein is CATSTSGRGPYEQYF. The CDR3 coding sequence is TGTGCCACTTCGACTAGCGGGAGGGGACCCTACGAGCAGTACTTC.

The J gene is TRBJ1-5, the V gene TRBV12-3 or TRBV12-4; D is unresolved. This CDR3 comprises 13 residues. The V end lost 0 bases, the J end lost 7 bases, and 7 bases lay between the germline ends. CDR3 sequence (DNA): TGTGCCAGCAGTTTAGCTCTTCCGCAGCCCCAGCATTTT. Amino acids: CASSLALPQPQHF.

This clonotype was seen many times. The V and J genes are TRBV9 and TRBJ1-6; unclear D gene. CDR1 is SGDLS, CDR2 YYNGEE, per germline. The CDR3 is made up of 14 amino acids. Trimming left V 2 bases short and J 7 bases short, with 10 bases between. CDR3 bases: TGTGCCAGCAGCGTCAGGAATGCAAATTCACCCCTCCACTTT. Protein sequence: CASSVRNANSPLHF.

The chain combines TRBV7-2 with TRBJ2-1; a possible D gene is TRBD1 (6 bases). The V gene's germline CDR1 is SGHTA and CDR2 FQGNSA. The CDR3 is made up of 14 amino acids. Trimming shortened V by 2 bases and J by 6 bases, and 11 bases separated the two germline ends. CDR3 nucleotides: TGTGCCAGCAGCTTACTGGACAGCGGCAATGAGCAGTTCTTC. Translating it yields CASSLLDSGNEQFF. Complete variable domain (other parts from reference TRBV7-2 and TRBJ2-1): GAGVSQSPSNKVTEKGKDVELRCDPISGHTALYWYRQSLGQGLEFLIYFQGNSAPDKSGLPSDRFSAERTGGSVSTLTIQRTQQEDSAVYLCASSLLDSGNEQFFGPGTRLTVL.

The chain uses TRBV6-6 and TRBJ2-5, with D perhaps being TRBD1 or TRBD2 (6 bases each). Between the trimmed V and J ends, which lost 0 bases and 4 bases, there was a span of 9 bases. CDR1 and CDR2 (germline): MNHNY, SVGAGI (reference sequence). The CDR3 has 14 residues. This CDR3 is CASSYSTGAETQYF. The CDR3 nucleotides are TGTGCCAGCAGTTACTCCACGGGGGCAGAGACCCAGTACTTC.

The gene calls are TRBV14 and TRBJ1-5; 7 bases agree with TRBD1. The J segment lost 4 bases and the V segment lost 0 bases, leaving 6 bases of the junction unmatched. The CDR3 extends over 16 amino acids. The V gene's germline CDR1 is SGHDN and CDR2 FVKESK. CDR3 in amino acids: CASSQDGRQGNQPQHF. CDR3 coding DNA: TGTGCCAGCAGCCAAGATGGGAGACAGGGAAATCAGCCCCAGCATTTT.

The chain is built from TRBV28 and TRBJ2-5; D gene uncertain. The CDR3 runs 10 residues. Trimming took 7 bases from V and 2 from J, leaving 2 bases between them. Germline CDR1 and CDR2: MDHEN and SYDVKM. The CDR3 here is CASKQETQYF. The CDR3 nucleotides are TGTGCCAGCAAGCAAGAGACCCAGTACTTC.